This record looks at one TCR beta chain sequence and its context. V gave up 5 bases and J gave up 7 bases, with 11 bases separating them. The CDR3 spans 12 residues. These data come from a study of control samples from healthy donors and cancer patients. Here immunoSEQ multiplex PCR was the method, and the copy in TCRdb shows in-frame clones only, minus some. The repertoire includes around 170,000 clones, just over 85% of them detected once, and approximately 4.9% sits in the top ten. Sample: blood. This receptor was obtained from a young woman in good health. V usage is TRBV12-3 or TRBV12-4 and J usage is TRBJ1-1; D remains ambiguous. In DNA form, the CDR3 reads TGTGCCAGCAGTCCAGCGGGAGATGAAGCTTTCTTT. Protein sequence: CASSPAGDEAFF.